This TCR beta chain was sequenced for a study of blood T cells in healthy people across ages. In this sample, this clonotype turned up a few times. The antigen remains unidentified. Unmatched junction bases numbered 7, after V lost 1 base and J lost 5 bases. The CDR3 sequence is 15 residues long. Germline CDR1 is MGHRA and CDR2 is YSYEKL. With a J-beta primer mix and a sample-barcoded 5' primer, a second PCR ran roughly 6 to 11 cycles. One entry per CDR3 protein results from TCRdb running MiXCR on the 5' RACE reads. The sample has roughly 1 million distinct CDR3 sequences, around 27% seen once. Study-wide findings and caveats: PBMCs that were unsorted prevented a conclusive naive versus antigen-experienced comparison. Higher diversity and more naive CD4+ cells were features of long-lived donors, compared to aged donors.

The data also belong to a second study, concerning T cells of mothers and their children. This second report adds: Per 15 ul, 1.5 ug of RNA was used, with all extracted RNA going into cDNA synthesis. There were over 9.5 million TCR beta CDR3 reads from each mother and a few million from each child.

The sample taken for sequencing was blood. The chain links TRBV4-1 to TRBJ2-5, with 7 bases that match TRBD2. The receptor was derived from a girl aged 2-10 years in good health. The CDR3 DNA reads TGCGCCAGCAGCCAAGCTCCAGCGGGAAGGGAGACCCAGTACTTC. This encodes CASSQAPAGRETQYF.